Given below is one T cell receptor (beta chain) in context. The antigen is not known. This entry belongs to a study of T cells in Graves' hyperthyroidism and ophthalmopathy. At the level of the study: Peripheral blood sampling occurred at initial diagnosis, before any treatment. The study's findings and limits: Most thyroid clonotypes expanded above 0.001 appeared in blood too. With a median lead of about 6.9 months before onset, the model predicted ophthalmopathy.

Losses at the gene ends were 1 base for V and 5 bases for J; bases not matched to a gene: 11. The CDR3 loop spans 17 amino acids. CDR1 is MGHRA and CDR2 is YSYEKL in the germline V gene. From RNA transcripts, TCR beta CDR3 regions were amplified. In the first-round RT-PCR of the TCR CDR3, the HTBI primer set was used. TCRdb reprocessed the multiplex PCR reads via MiXCR and lists one record per CDR3 protein. Among more than 550,000 distinct CDR3 sequences listed, over 15% were seen once. Patients aged 18 to 65 had newly diagnosed hyperthyroidism lasting under 2 months. Sequenced material: blood. This sequence was found in a woman aged 45-60 years with Graves' hyperthyroidism that later progressed to Graves' ophthalmopathy. The J gene is TRBJ2-1, the V gene TRBV4-1; 7 bases line up with TRBD2. CDR3 sequence reads: CASSQGFGDYGHNEQFF. The DNA of the CDR3 is TGCGCCAGCAGCCAAGGCTTTGGGGACTACGGGCACAATGAGCAGTTCTTC.